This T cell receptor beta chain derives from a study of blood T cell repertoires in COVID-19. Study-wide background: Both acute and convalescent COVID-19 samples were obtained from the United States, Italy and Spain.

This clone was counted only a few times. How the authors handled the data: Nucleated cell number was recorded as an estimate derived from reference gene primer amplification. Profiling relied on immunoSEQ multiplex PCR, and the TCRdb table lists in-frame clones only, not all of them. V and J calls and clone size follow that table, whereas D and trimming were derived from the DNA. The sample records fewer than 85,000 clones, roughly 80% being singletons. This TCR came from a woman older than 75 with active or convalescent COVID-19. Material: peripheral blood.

CDR3 sequence (DNA): TGTGCCAGCAGCCCAGGGACTAGCGATAGCACAGATACGCAGTATTTT. It is translated as CASSPGTSDSTDTQYF. V and J are TRBV9 and TRBJ2-3; the match to TRBD2 covers 10 bases. With 4 bases clipped from V and 0 bases from J, the junction kept 5 bases outside the gene matches. The germline CDR1 and CDR2 sequences are SGDLS and YYNGEE. This CDR3 comprises 16 residues.